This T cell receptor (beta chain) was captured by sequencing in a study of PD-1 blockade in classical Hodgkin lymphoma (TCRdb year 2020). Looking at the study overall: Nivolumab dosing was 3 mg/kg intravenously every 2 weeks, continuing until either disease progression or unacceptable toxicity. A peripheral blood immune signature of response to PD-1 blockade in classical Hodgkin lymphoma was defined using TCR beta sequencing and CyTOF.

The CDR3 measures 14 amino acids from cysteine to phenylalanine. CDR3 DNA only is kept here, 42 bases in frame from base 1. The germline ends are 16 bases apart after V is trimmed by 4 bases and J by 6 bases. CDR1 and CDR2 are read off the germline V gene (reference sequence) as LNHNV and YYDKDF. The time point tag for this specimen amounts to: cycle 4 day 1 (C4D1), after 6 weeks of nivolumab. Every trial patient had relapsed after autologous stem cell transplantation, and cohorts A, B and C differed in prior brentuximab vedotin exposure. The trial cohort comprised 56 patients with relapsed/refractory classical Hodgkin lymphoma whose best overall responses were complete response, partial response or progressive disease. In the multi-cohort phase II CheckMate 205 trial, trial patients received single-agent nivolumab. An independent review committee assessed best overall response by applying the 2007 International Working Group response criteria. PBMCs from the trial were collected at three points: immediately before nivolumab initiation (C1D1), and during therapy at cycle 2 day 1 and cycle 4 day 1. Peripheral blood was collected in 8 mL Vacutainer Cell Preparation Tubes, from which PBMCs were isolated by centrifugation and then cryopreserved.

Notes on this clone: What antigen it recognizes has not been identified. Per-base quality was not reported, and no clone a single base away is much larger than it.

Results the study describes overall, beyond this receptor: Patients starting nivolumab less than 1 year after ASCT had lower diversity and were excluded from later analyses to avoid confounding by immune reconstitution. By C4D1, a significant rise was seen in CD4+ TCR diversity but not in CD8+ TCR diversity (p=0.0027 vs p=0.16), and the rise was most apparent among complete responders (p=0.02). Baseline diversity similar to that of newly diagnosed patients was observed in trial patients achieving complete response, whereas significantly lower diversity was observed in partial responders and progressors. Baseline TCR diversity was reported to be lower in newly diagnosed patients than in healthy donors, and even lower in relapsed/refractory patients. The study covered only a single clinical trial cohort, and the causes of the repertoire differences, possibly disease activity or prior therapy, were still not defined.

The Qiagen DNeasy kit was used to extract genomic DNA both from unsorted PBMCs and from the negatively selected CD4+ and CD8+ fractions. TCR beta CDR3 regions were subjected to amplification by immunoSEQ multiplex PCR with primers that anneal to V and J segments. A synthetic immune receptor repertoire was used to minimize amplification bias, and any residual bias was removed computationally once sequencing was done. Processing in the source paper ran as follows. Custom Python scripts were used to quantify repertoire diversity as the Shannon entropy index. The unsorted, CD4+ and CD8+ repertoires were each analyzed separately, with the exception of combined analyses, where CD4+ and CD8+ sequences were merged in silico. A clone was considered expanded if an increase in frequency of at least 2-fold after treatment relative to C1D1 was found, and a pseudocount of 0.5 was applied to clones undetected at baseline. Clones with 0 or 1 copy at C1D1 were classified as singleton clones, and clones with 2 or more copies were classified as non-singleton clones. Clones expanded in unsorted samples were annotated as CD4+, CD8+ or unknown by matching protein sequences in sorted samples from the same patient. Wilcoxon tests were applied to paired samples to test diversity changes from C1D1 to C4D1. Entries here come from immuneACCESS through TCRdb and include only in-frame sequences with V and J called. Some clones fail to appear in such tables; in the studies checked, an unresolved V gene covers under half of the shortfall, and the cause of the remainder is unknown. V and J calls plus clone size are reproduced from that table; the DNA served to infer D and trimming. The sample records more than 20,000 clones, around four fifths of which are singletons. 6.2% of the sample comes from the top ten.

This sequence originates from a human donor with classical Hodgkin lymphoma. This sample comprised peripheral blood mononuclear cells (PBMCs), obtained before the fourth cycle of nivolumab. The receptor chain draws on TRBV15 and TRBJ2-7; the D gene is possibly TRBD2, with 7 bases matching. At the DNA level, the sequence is TGTGCCACCAGCATACCCGGGGGGCTCTCCGAGCAGTACTTC. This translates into CATSIPGGLSEQYF.